This TCR beta chain appears in the sequencing data of a study of cytomegalovirus exposure and HLA in healthy donors. Study-wide results and caveats: A highly shared variant cluster was judged a likely technical artifact. The authors listed approximately 160 TCR beta chains as cytomegalovirus-associated.

A multiplex PCR was run with 60 Vbeta primers and 13 Jbeta primers. Produced via immunoSEQ multiplex PCR; TCRdb's table is partial and in-frame only. The sample holds 200,000 to 250,000 clones. Points on this clone: Its antigen remains unidentified.

The germline V gene encodes CDR1 MGHRA and CDR2 YSYEKL. V was trimmed by 6 bases and J by 4 bases, leaving 6 bases between them. CDR3 length equals 12 residues. Material: PBMCs. V is TRBV4-1 and J is TRBJ2-2, with a weak D call TRBD2 (6 bases). This clonotype originated in a woman aged 25-40 years in good health and CMV-seropositive. The CDR3 DNA reads as TGCGCCAGCAGGGGACTCACCGGGGAGCTGTTTTTT. Protein: CASRGLTGELFF.